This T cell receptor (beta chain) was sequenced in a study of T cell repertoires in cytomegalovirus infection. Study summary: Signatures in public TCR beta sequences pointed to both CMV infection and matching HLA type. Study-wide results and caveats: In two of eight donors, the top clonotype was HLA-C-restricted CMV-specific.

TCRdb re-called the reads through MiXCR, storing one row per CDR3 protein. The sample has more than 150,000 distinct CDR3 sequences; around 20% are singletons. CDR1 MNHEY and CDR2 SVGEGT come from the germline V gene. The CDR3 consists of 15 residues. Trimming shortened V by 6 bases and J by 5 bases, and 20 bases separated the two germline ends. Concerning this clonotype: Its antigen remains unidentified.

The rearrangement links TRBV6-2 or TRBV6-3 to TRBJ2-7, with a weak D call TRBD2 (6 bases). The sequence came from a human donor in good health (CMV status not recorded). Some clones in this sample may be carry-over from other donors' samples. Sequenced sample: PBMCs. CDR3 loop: CASSTGTLRDHEQYF. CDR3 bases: TGTGCCAGCAGCACCGGGACTTTGCGCGACCACGAGCAGTACTTC.